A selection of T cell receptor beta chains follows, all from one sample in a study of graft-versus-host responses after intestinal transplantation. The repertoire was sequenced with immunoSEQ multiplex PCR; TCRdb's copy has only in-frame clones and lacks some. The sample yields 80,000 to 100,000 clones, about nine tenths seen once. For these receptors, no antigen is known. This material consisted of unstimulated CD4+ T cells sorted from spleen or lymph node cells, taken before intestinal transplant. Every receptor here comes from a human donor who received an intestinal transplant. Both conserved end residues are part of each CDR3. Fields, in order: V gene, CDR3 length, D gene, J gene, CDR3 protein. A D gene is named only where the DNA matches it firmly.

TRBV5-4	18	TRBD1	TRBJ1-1	CASSRGLSQGAKDTEAFF
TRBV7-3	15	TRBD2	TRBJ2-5	CATRTSGGAQETQYF
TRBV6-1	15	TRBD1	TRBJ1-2	CASTDHWGQNYGYTF
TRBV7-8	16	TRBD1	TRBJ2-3	CASSLEGAHGADTQYF
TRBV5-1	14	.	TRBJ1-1	CASSLAGPNTEAFF
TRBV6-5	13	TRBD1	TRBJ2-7	CASTPGTAYEQYF
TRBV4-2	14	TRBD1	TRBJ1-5	CASSPGQGNQPQHF
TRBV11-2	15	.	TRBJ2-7	CASSYLRRGISPGYF
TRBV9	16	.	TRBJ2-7	CASSAEYGGPAYEQYF
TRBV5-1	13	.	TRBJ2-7	CASSGVNSYEQYF
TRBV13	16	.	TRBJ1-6	CASSANRVSYNSPLHF
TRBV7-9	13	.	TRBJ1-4	CASSLHQDEKLFF
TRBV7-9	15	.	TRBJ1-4	CASSLARGTKEKLFF